A selection of T cell receptor beta chains follows, all from one sample in a study of CD8 T cells in Susac syndrome. Each CDR3 protein is one row after TCRdb ran MiXCR on the immunoSEQ multiplex PCR reads. The data show 160,000 or so distinct CDR3 sequences, approximately 93% seen once. Sequencing input: CD4+ T cells from PBMCs. These receptors came from a human donor with multiple sclerosis. Both conserved end residues are part of each CDR3. D genes are given only for firm matches. Clone size is given for some rows only: seen once, a few or many times, or a class if the clone is expanded.

D gene	clone size	V gene	J gene	CDR3 protein	CDR3 DNA
-	-	TRBV29-1	TRBJ1-2	CSVTGANNYGYTF	TGCAGCGTTACGGGGGCAAACAACTATGGCTACACCTTC
TRBD1	-	TRBV18	TRBJ1-5	CASSPDRAFQPQHF	TGTGCCAGCTCACCGGACAGGGCTTTTCAGCCCCAGCATTTT
TRBD2	-	TRBV4-2	TRBJ2-5	CASSREREGGGIRETQYF	TGTGCCAGCAGCCGCGAGCGGGAGGGCGGGGGGATTCGAGAGACCCAGTACTTC
-	-	TRBV10-3	TRBJ1-2	CAISANYGYTF	TGTGCCATCTCGGCTAACTATGGCTACACCTTC
-	-	TRBV12-3/TRBV12-4	TRBJ2-4	CASSSGGGAKNIQYF	TGTGCCAGCAGTTCAGGAGGGGGAGCCAAAAACATTCAGTACTTC
TRBD2	-	TRBV29-1	TRBJ2-3	CSVETSGTDTQYF	TGCAGCGTTGAGACTAGCGGCACAGATACGCAGTATTTT
TRBD2	-	TRBV20-1	TRBJ2-1	CSAVASGRGNEQFF	TGCAGTGCTGTCGCTAGCGGGAGAGGTAATGAGCAGTTCTTC
TRBD2	-	TRBV4-3	TRBJ2-7	CASSQYSSGAYEQYF	TGCGCCAGCAGCCAATATTCTAGCGGGGCCTACGAGCAGTACTTC
-	-	TRBV7-2	TRBJ2-4	CASSSLIQGIQYF	TGTGCCAGCAGCTCCCTAATCCAGGGCATTCAGTACTTC
TRBD2	-	TRBV30	TRBJ2-5	CAWSYGTRSETQYF	TGTGCCTGGAGTTACGGGACTAGATCAGAGACCCAGTACTTC
TRBD1	once	TRBV7-9	TRBJ2-7	CASGTGAGFPYEQYF	TGTGCCAGCGGGACAGGAGCTGGGTTCCCCTACGAGCAGTACTTC
-	once	TRBV12-3/TRBV12-4	TRBJ2-5	CASSLDWDTMMRETQYF	TGTGCCAGCAGTTTAGATTGGGATACTATGATGAGGGAGACCCAGTACTTC
TRBD1	-	TRBV13	TRBJ2-7	CASSLAGDRDDEQYF	TGTGCCAGCAGCTTAGCGGGGGACAGGGACGACGAGCAGTACTTC
-	-	TRBV20-1	TRBJ1-2	CSATPGSLGNYGYTF	TGCAGTGCTACACCGGGTTCTTTGGGAAACTATGGCTACACCTTC
-	-	TRBV5-4	TRBJ1-4	CASSNGFDSPNEKLFF	TGTGCCAGCAGCAACGGCTTTGACAGCCCAAATGAAAAACTGTTTTTT
-	-	TRBV24-1	TRBJ2-6	CATSDQHPSGANVLTF	TGTGCCACCAGTGATCAACACCCCTCTGGGGCCAACGTCCTGACTTTC
TRBD1	-	TRBV29-1	TRBJ2-3	CSVLQGADTQYF	TGCAGCGTTTTACAGGGGGCAGATACGCAGTATTTT
TRBD2	-	TRBV5-6	TRBJ2-2	CASSPPGLAGQELFF	TGTGCCAGCAGCCCCCCCGGACTAGCGGGGCAAGAACTGTTTTTT
-	-	TRBV30	TRBJ2-5	CAWSGEQETQYF	TGTGCCTGGAGCGGGGAGCAAGAGACCCAGTACTTC
-	-	TRBV3-1	TRBJ2-7	CASSLPTGGQYF	TGTGCCAGCAGCCTCCCGACAGGAGGGCAGTACTTC
-	-	TRBV15	TRBJ1-1	CATSTRTAYNTEAFF	TGTGCCACCAGCACCAGGACAGCTTATAACACTGAAGCTTTCTTT
TRBD1	once	TRBV29-1	TRBJ2-3	CSVDGSGQGRDTQYF	TGCAGCGTTGATGGTTCGGGACAGGGGAGAGATACGCAGTATTTT
-	once	TRBV12-3/TRBV12-4	TRBJ1-5	CASSLAQPQHF	TGTGCCAGCAGTTTAGCTCAGCCCCAGCATTTT
-	-	TRBV19	TRBJ1-1	CASSKGGTVNTEAFF	TGTGCCAGTAGTAAGGGGGGAACGGTGAACACTGAAGCTTTCTTT
-	-	TRBV9	TRBJ1-2	CASSAIWPTQANYGYTF	TGTGCCAGCAGCGCTATCTGGCCGACGCAAGCTAACTATGGCTACACCTTC
-	once	TRBV29-1	TRBJ2-5	CSVEGTEQETQYF	TGCAGCGTTGAAGGAACAGAACAAGAGACCCAGTACTTC
-	-	TRBV7-2	TRBJ2-7	CASSKQGYEQYF	TGTGCCAGCAGCAAACAGGGATACGAGCAGTACTTC
TRBD2	-	TRBV9	TRBJ2-7	CASSVDWLAGSYEQYF	TGTGCCAGCAGCGTAGACTGGCTAGCGGGCTCCTACGAGCAGTACTTC
-	-	TRBV6-6	TRBJ1-2	CASSTPGGGGGYTF	TGTGCCAGCAGTACACCCGGGGGAGGCGGTGGCTACACCTTC
-	-	TRBV7-2	TRBJ2-3	CASSPRTIGADTQYF	TGTGCCAGCAGCCCCCGGACCATAGGCGCAGATACGCAGTATTTT
TRBD2	-	TRBV6-1	TRBJ2-5	CASSALAGVMETQYF	TGTGCCAGCAGTGCGTTAGCGGGAGTAATGGAGACCCAGTACTTC
-	-	TRBV20-1	TRBJ1-1	CSARFRDGEAFF	TGCAGTGCTAGATTTAGGGACGGTGAAGCTTTCTTT
-	-	TRBV7-8	TRBJ2-1	CASSSTYSLNNEQFF	TGTGCCAGCAGCTCGACTTATTCCCTCAACAATGAGCAGTTCTTC
-	-	TRBV11-2	TRBJ2-7	CASSPIQYRVHEQYF	TGTGCCAGCAGCCCGATTCAATACAGGGTCCACGAGCAGTACTTC